The rows below give T cell receptor beta chains drawn from one sample of a study of blood T cell repertoires in COVID-19. Profiled with immunoSEQ multiplex PCR; TCRdb holds only in-frame clones, not every one. There are about 320,000 clones in the sample; roughly 90% occur only once, and around 2.5% lies in the top ten. Source material: PBMCs or T cells enriched from blood (not recorded which). Receptor source: a man aged 60 to 75 who had recovered from COVID-19. Each CDR3 is given without its conserved first and last residue. The order of the fields is D gene, V gene, J gene, CDR3 protein. A D gene is named only where the DNA matches it firmly.

.,TRBV5-1,TRBJ2-7,ASNGLSRYEQY
TRBD2,TRBV19,TRBJ2-4,ASRPPAAGSGGIQY
.,TRBV5-1,TRBJ2-2,ASSLAPGGHGELF
.,TRBV24-1,TRBJ1-5,ATSVGVDNQPQH
TRBD1,TRBV5-4,TRBJ2-3,ASSLRGQITDTQY
TRBD2,TRBV3-1/TRBV3-2,TRBJ2-1,ASSQVLAITYNEQF
.,TRBV4-1,TRBJ2-5,ASSQVSSPYQETQY
TRBD2,TRBV4-1,TRBJ2-1,ASSPAGRVGNSGSVNNEQF
.,TRBV4-3,TRBJ1-3,ASSQDIQVHTIY
TRBD2,TRBV5-1,TRBJ2-3,ASSLRLAGVTDTQY
TRBD1,TRBV19,TRBJ1-5,ASSVDRASNQPQH
.,TRBV5-1,TRBJ1-6,ASSLEQGSSPLH
TRBD2,TRBV5-1,TRBJ2-7,ASSLQPPGLAENEQY
.,TRBV7-6,TRBJ1-2,ASSLAGGGNYGYT
TRBD1,TRBV7-9,TRBJ1-1,ASSSSNLQGGAF
.,TRBV5-6,TRBJ2-5,ASSLGSQETQY
TRBD2,TRBV10-3,TRBJ2-7,AISDPGLAGTYEQY
TRBD2,TRBV12-3/TRBV12-4,TRBJ2-7,ASSLGGSHEQY
TRBD1,TRBV4-2,TRBJ1-1,ASSQDDRVDTEAF
TRBD2,TRBV5-8,TRBJ2-5,ASSFGTSGSGETQY
.,TRBV27,TRBJ2-7,ASSRGRQFSYEQY
.,TRBV15,TRBJ2-7,ATSTDGSRH
.,TRBV2,TRBJ2-6,ASSPPGSSGANVLT
.,TRBV5-1,TRBJ1-2,ASSLAVMDYGYT
TRBD1,TRBV18,TRBJ1-5,ASSPDRGSQPQH
.,TRBV28,TRBJ1-1,ASSLTQAAEAF
.,TRBV29-1,TRBJ2-1,SYGSSAYNEQF
.,TRBV18,TRBJ1-1,ASSPAIGRGTEAF
.,TRBV19,TRBJ1-5,ASSAGVWDNQPQH
.,TRBV5-1,TRBJ2-3,ASSWTRGTAGDTQY
TRBD2,TRBV7-6,TRBJ2-1,ASSLGGLANYNEQF